This T cell receptor (beta chain) came from a study of shared clonotypes between healthy human individuals. Study details: A donor's plate count was three for CD4 naive and three for CD4 memory; CD8 naive had two and CD8 memory one. Study-wide results and limits: Compared with memory subsets, naive subsets generally had larger estimated richness.

CD45RO-negative, CCR7-positively selected cells formed the naive CD8 fraction, excluding terminally differentiated effector memory CD45RA+ cells. The CDR3 is made up of 15 amino acids. Between the trimmed V and J ends, which lost 4 bases and 3 bases, there was a span of 16 bases. CDR1 is MDHEN, CDR2 SYDVKM, per germline. With respect to this clone: The antigen is undetermined.

Sorted subsets were amplified in replicate PCRs using around 200 ng DNA, tens of thousands of T cell genomes. Method: immunoSEQ multiplex PCR; TCRdb's copy keeps in-frame clones and lacks some. This table has 560,000 or so clones, about 96% appearing once. The sequence came from a woman aged 25-40 years in good health. The sequenced sample consisted of naive CD8+ T cells sorted from blood. The chain uses TRBV28 and TRBJ2-7; D might be TRBD1 (5 bases). The CDR3 protein is CASSSSLTVNYEQYF. The CDR3 DNA sequence: TGTGCCAGCAGTTCATCATTGACAGTGAACTACGAGCAGTACTTC. Full variable domain (rest looked up from reference TRBV28 and TRBJ2-7): DVKVTQSSRYLVKRTGEKVFLECVQDMDHENMFWYRQDPGLGLRLIYFSYDVKMKEKGDIPEGYSVSREKKERFSLILESASTNQTSMYLCASSSSLTVNYEQYFGPGTRLTVT.